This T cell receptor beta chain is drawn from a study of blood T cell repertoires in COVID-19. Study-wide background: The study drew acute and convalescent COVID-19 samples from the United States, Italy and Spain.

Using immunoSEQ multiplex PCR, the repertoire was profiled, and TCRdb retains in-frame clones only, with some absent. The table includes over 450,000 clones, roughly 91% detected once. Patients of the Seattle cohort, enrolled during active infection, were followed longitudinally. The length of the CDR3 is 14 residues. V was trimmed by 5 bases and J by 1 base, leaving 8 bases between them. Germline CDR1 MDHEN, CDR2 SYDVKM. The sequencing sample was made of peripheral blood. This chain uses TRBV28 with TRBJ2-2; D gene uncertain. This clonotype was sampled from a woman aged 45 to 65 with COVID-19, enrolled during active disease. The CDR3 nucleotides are TGTGCCAGCAGTGAGCCCCTGAACACCGGGGAGCTGTTTTTT. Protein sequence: CASSEPLNTGELFF.